Each of the 11 T cell receptor beta chains below was sequenced from the same sample in a study of beta chain features in type 1 diabetes. Sequenced material consisted of expressed TCRB transcripts (all of the isolated RNA was reverse transcribed). Assay: immunoSEQ multiplex PCR; the TCRdb copy retains only in-frame clones and omits some. This sample carries hundreds of thousands of clones, 30% of them seen once, and the ten largest clones take 0.05% to 0.065%. The material sequenced was naive CD4+ T cells from blood. The receptor set was obtained from a man aged 18-30 years in good health.

This clone was seen only a few times. Written as DNA, the CDR3 is TGTGCCACCAGCAGACAGCTAGCGGACACAGATACGCAGTATTTT. Its protein is CATSRQLADTDTQYF. The gene calls are TRBV15 and TRBJ2-3, with 7 bases lining up with TRBD2. CDR1 is LNHNV, CDR2 YYDKDF, per germline (reference sequence). The junction had 4 bases not matched to a gene; V was cut back by 2 bases and J by 2 bases. The CDR3 sequence is 15 residues long.

This clone was observed a handful of times. The chain couples TRBV5-6 to TRBJ1-1; 9 bases agree with TRBD1. This CDR3 region has 16 residues. Germline V gene data show CDR1 as SGHDT and CDR2 as YYEEEE. J gave up 4 bases and V 4 bases, and 11 bases lay outside the gene matches. The CDR3 bases are TGTGCCAGCAGCCTCACAGGGGGCATGGGCGGCACTGAAGCTTTCTTT. It yields the protein CASSLTGGMGGTEAFF.

The chain is built from TRBV9 and TRBJ2-7, with a possible D match to TRBD1 (5 bases). This CDR3 region has 14 residues. V lost 0 bases to trimming and J lost 2 bases, with 9 bases between them. Germline V gives CDR1 SGDLS, CDR2 YYNGEE. The CDR3 loop is CASSVDLGPYEQYF. CDR3 nucleotides: TGTGCCAGCAGCGTAGATCTGGGGCCCTACGAGCAGTACTTC.

The rearrangement links TRBV19 to TRBJ2-2; no clear D gene. Per the germline V gene, CDR1 is LNHDA and CDR2 is SQIVND (reference sequence). Trimming stripped 10 bases from V and 4 bases from J, with 4 bases between. This CDR3 has 10 amino acids. The CDR3 DNA reads as TGTGCCATGGGCACCGGGGAGCTGTTTTTT. Amino acid sequence: CAMGTGELFF.

The gene calls are TRBV30 and TRBJ2-7; TRBD2 matches at 7 bases. The CDR3 runs 15 residues. Germline V gene data show CDR1 as GTSNPN and CDR2 as SVGIG (reference sequence). Trimming at V came to 0 bases and at J to 3 bases, leaving 8 bases not matched to a gene. Here the CDR3 DNA reads TGTGCCTGGAGTGTATCCGGGCGGGACTACTACGAGCAGTACTTC. Translating it yields CAWSVSGRDYYEQYF.

The CDR3 sequence is CASSVGSLQETQYF. The CDR3 nucleotides read TGTGCCAGCAGCGTTGGTAGTCTTCAAGAGACCCAGTACTTC. The V gene is TRBV9, the J gene TRBJ2-5, with D unresolved. This CDR3 spans 14 amino acids. V lost 2 bases and J 2 bases, leaving 10 bases between the germline ends. CDR1 SGDLS and CDR2 YYNGEE come from the germline V gene.

This clone was recorded a few times. This chain uses TRBV30 with TRBJ2-1; 9 nucleotides line up with TRBD2. The CDR3 totals 12 residues. Germline values: CDR1 GTSNPN, CDR2 SVGIG (reference sequence). V shed 6 bases, J shed 4 bases, and the junction held 1 base outside the gene matches. The CDR3 is CACAGGYNEQFF. In nucleotides, the CDR3 is TGTGCCTGTGCGGGAGGGTACAATGAGCAGTTCTTC.

The V and J genes are TRBV28 and TRBJ2-7; D not resolved. The V end lost 3 bases, the J end lost 4 bases, and 4 bases lay between the germline ends. CDR3 length equals 11 residues. Germline CDR1 is MDHEN and CDR2 is SYDVKM. This chain's CDR3 is CASSLRYEQYF. The CDR3 region has the DNA TGTGCCAGCAGTTTGCGGTACGAGCAGTACTTC.

The chain employs TRBV6-1 and TRBJ2-3; D is possibly TRBD1 (5 bases). V was cut by 2 bases and J by 1 base, with 10 bases left in between. The germline gives CDR1 MNHNS, CDR2 SASEGT. This CDR3 is built from 15 residues. The CDR3 region is CASSELGQGTDTQYF. In DNA form, the CDR3 reads TGTGCCAGCAGTGAACTGGGGCAGGGCACAGATACGCAGTATTTT.

This clone has a handful of counts. This chain joins TRBV5-1 and TRBJ2-1, with 8 positions matching TRBD1. The V and J ends lost 7 bases and 3 bases, in that order; junction bases with no gene match: 6. Germline V gene data show CDR1 as SGHRS and CDR2 as YFSETQ. There are 14 residues in the CDR3. CDR3 sequence: CASSTTGDYNEQFF. The DNA of the CDR3 is TGCGCCAGCTCTACGACAGGGGACTACAATGAGCAGTTCTTC.

The rearrangement links TRBV29-1 to TRBJ2-1, with D possibly being TRBD2 (5 bases). Germline lookup yields CDR1 SQVTM and CDR2 ANQGSEA. The CDR3 is made up of 13 amino acids. V lost 6 bases to trimming and J lost 15 bases, with 24 bases between them. In DNA, the CDR3 is TGCAGCGTCGCTCGGACTGACGCCCACGATCTGTTCTTC. Translation gives CSVARTDAHDLFF.